The clone carrying this T cell receptor (beta chain) has just a few counts. The antigen is undetermined. MiXCR was run by TCRdb on the RT-PCR reads, yielding one entry per CDR3 protein. The repertoire holds 800,000 or so distinct CDR3 sequences, with roughly 20% as singletons. This specimen belongs to a study of response to subunit inactivated influenza vaccine. The CDR3 is 17 amino acids. CDR1 is SGHVS and CDR2 is FQNEAQ in the germline V gene. J was trimmed by 9 bases and V by 1 base; bases with no gene match: 10. Study observations and caveats: Every seasonal influenza vaccination brings in few new T cells, the authors suggested.

The chain recombines TRBV7-8 with TRBJ2-1, with 12 positions matching TRBD1. This specimen consisted of PBMCs from blood, obtained 4 to 6 days after vaccination. The sequence came from a man aged 45-65 years who received an inactivated influenza vaccine. The CDR3 is CASSLGFRDRGQGEQFF. CDR3 nucleotide sequence: TGTGCCAGCAGCTTAGGGTTCCGGGACAGGGGGCAAGGTGAGCAGTTCTTC.